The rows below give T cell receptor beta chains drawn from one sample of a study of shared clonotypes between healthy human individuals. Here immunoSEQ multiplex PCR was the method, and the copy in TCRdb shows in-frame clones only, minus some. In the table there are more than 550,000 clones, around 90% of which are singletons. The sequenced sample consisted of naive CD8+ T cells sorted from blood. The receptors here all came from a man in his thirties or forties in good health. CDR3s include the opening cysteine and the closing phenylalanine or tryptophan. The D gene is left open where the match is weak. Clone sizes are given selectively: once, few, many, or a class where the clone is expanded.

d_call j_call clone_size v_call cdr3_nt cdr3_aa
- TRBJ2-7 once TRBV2 TGTGCCAGCACCGGAGGTTCGGCCTACGAGCAGTACTTC CASTGGSAYEQYF
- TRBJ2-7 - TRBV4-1 TGCGCCAGCAGCCAAGAGGGGTACGAGCAGTACTTC CASSQEGYEQYF
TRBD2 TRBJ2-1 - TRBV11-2 TGTGCCAGCAGCTTAGAGACTAGCGGGACCAATGAGCAGTTCTTC CASSLETSGTNEQFF
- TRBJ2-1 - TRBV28 TGTGCCAGCAGTCCACAGCCCTCGGTGTTGGGTGAGCAGTTCTTC CASSPQPSVLGEQFF
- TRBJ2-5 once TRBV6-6 TGTGCCAGCAGTTACTCGTCTGTGGATGTTCAAGAGACCCAGTACTTC CASSYSSVDVQETQYF
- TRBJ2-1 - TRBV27 TGTGCCAGCAGCTATGACAGGTCATTCTACAATGAGCAGTTCTTC CASSYDRSFYNEQFF
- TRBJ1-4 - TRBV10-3 TGTGCCATCAGTGATGGACAGCACACTAATGAAAAACTGTTTTTT CAISDGQHTNEKLFF
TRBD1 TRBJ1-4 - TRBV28 TGTGCCAGCAGTTCTCGGACAGGGCGGGGTGAAAAACTGTTTTTT CASSSRTGRGEKLFF
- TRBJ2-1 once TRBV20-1 TGCAGTGCTAGTTTCGGGAATGAGCAGTTCTTC CSASFGNEQFF
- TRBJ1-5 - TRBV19 TGTGCCAGTAGTATTGCGGGGTATAGCAATCAGCCCCAGCATTTT CASSIAGYSNQPQHF
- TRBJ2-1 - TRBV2 TGTGCCAGCTCAACCTCAGGGTGGTCCTACAATGAGCAGTTCTTC CASSTSGWSYNEQFF
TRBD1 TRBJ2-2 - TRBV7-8 TGTGCCAGCAGGGAGGGCACAGGGGGCGCCCCCGGGGAGCTGTTTTTT CASREGTGGAPGELFF
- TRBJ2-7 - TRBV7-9 TGTGCCAGCAGTGCCAGGGACTCCTACGAGCAGTACTTC CASSARDSYEQYF
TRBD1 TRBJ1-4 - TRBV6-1 TGTGCCAGCAGTGAAACGACAGGGGGGAATGAAAAACTGTTTTTT CASSETTGGNEKLFF
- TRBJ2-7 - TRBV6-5 TGTGCCAGCAGTTCTGGGCAGACCTACGAGCAGTACTTC CASSSGQTYEQYF
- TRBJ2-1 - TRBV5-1 TGCGCCAGCAGCTTGGCCCCAGGGTATCCCTCCTACAATGAGCAGTTCTTC CASSLAPGYPSYNEQFF
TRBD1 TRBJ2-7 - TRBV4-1 TGCGCCAGCAGCCTCAATCAGGGGGCCTACGAGCAGTACTTC CASSLNQGAYEQYF
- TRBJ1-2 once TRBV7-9 TGTGCCAGCAGCCCCCTGTTTGGGGGAATGGACTATGGCTACACCTTC CASSPLFGGMDYGYTF
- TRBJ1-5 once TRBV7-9 TGTGCCAGCAGCTTAGGTGGGGCAGGCAATCAGCCCCAGCATTTT CASSLGGAGNQPQHF
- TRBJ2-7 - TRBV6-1 TGTGCCAGCGGACTCCCGCACGAGCAGTACTTC CASGLPHEQYF
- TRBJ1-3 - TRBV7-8 TGTGCCAGCAGCTTAGAAGGAGGGTCTGGAAACACCATATATTTT CASSLEGGSGNTIYF
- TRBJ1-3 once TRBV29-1 TGCAGCGCTGCATACCGAAACACCATATATTTT CSAAYRNTIYF
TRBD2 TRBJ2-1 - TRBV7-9 TGTGCCAGCAGCTTATTTGGGACTAGCGGGTATTACAATGAGCAGTTCTTC CASSLFGTSGYYNEQFF